This T cell receptor beta chain was recorded in a study of regulatory T cells in long-lasting Graves disease. Many counts were recorded for this clonotype. The antigen remains unidentified. This CDR3 spans 13 amino acids. V lost 4 bases and J lost 0, with 3 bases in between. Germline V gene lookup returns CDR1 SNHLY and CDR2 FYNNEI. The time point denotes: persistent/refractory GD, antithyroid drugs over 5 years with positive TRAb. The TCR library was prepared using RNA isolated from PBMCs. TCR beta libraries were built with iRepertoire HTBI primers and Arm-PCR of CDR3 regions. TCRdb re-derived calls from the multiplex PCR reads in MiXCR, one entry per CDR3 protein. This sample has 700,000 or so distinct CDR3 sequences, with approximately 29% found just once. The study, taken as a whole, reports: Persistent disease exhibited a predilection for TRBV28, TRBJ1-2 and TRBJ2-5. Those with persistent disease had in common more public clonotypes (around 2,500) than new patients (about 970).

This chain joins TRBV2 and TRBJ1-4; D unclear. Sequenced material: peripheral blood mononuclear cells (PBMCs), taken when the disease was refractory, from a patient treated with antithyroid drugs. This clonotype was obtained from a female donor with Graves disease. CDR3 amino acids: CASSATTNEKLFF. CDR3 nucleotides: TGTGCCAGCAGTGCCACAACTAATGAAAAACTGTTTTTT. The whole variable domain, remainder taken from reference TRBV2 and TRBJ1-4, is EPEVTQTPSHQVTQMGQEVILRCVPISNHLYFYWYRQILGQKVEFLVSFYNNEISEKSEIFDDQFSVERPDGSNFTLKIRSTKLEDSAMYFCASSATTNEKLFFGSGTQLSVL.